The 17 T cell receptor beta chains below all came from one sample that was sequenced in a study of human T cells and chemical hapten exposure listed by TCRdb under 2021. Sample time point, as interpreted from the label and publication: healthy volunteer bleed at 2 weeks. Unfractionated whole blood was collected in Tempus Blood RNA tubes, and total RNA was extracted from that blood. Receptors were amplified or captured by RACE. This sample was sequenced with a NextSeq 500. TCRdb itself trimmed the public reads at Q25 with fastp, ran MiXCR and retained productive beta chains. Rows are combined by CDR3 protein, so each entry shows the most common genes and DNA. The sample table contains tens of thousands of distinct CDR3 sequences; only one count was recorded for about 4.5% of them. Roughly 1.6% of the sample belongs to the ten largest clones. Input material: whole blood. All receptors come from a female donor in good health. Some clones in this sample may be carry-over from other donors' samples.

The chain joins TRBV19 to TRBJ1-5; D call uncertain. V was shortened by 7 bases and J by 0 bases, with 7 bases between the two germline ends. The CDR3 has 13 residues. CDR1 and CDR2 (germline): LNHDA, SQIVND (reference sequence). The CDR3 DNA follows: TGTGCCAGTAAAGACGATAGCAATCAGCCCCAGCATTTT. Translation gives CASKDDSNQPQHF.

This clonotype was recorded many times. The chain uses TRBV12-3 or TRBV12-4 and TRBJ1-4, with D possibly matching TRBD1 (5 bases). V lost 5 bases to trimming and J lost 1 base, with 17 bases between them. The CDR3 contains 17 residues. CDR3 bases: TGTGCCAGCAGTCCTATCCTTGGGGCTATAACTAATGAAAAACTGTTTTTT. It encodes CASSPILGAITNEKLFF.

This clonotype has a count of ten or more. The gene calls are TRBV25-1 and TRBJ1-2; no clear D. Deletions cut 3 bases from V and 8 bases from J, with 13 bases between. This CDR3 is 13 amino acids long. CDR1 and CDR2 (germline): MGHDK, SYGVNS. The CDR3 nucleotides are TGTGCCAGCAGTGATAACGGCCTAGGGGGCTACACCTTC. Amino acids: CASSDNGLGGYTF.

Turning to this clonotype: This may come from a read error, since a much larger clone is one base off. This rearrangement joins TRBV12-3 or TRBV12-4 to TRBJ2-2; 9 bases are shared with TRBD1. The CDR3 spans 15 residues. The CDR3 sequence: CSSSPGTGSAGELFF. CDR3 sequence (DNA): TGTTCCAGCAGCCCCGGGACAGGGTCAGCCGGGGAGCTGTTTTTT.

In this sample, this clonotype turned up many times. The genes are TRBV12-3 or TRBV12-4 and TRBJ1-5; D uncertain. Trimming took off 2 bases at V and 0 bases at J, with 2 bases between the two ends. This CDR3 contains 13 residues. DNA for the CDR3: TGTGCCAGCAGTTTAACTAGCAATCAGCCCCAGCATTTT. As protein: CASSLTSNQPQHF.

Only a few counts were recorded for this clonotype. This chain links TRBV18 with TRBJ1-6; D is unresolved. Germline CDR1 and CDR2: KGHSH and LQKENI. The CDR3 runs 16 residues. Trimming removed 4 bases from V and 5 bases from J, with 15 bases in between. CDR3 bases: TGTGCCAGCTCACTTACGGCATCGGGCAATAATTCACCCCTCCACTTT. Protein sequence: CASSLTASGNNSPLHF.

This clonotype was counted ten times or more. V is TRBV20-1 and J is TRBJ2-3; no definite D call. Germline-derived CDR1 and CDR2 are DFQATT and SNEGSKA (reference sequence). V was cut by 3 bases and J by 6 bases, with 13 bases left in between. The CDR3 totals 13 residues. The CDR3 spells CSASSSGGDTQYF. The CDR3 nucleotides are TGCAGTGCTAGTTCGTCAGGTGGGGATACGCAGTATTTT.

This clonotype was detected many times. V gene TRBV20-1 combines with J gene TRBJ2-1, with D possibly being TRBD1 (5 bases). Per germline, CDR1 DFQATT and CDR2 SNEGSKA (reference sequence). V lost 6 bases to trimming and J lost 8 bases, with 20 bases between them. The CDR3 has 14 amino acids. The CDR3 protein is CSATSGWGRDEQFF. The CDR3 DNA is TGCAGTGCCACCTCGGGTTGGGGCCGCGATGAGCAGTTCTTC.

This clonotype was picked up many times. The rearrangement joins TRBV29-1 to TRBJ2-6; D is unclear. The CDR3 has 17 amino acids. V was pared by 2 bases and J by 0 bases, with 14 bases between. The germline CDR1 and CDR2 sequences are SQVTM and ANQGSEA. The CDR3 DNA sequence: TGCAGCGTTGAACCCATAACGTTCCACTCTGGGGCCAACGTCCTGACTTTC. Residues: CSVEPITFHSGANVLTF.

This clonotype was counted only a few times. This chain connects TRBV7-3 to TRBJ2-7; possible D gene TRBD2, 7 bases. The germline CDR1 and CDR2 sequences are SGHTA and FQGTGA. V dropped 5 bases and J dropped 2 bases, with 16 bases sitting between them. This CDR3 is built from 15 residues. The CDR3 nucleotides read TGTGCCAGCAGCCCAACCGGGGGGCCCGCCTACGAGCAGTACTTC. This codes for CASSPTGGPAYEQYF.

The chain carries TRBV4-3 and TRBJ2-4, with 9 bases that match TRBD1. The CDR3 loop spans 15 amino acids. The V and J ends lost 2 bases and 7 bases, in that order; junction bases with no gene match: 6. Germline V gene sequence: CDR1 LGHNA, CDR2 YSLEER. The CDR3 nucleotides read TGCGCCAGCAGCCAATACGAGGGACAGGGCAACATTCAGTACTTC. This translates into CASSQYEGQGNIQYF.

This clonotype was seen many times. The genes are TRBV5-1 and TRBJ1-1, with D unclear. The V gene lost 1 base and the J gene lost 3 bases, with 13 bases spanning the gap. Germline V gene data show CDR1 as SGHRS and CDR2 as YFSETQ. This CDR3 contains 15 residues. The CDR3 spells CASSLKGGLYTEAFF. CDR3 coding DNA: TGCGCCAGCAGCTTGAAAGGAGGCTTGTACACTGAAGCTTTCTTT.

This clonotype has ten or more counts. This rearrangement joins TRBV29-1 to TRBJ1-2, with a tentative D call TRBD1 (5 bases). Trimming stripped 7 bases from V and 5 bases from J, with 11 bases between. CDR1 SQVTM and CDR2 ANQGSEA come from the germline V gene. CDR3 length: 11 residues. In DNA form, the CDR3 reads TGCAGCGGCGAAACAGGATATGGCTACACCTTC. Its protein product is CSGETGYGYTF. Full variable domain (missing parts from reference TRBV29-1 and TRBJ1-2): SAVISQKPSRDICQRGTSLTIQCQVDSQVTMMFWYRQQPGQSLTLIATANQGSEATYESGFVIDKFPISRPNLTFSTLTVSNMSPEDSSIYLCSGETGYGYTFGSGTRLTVV.

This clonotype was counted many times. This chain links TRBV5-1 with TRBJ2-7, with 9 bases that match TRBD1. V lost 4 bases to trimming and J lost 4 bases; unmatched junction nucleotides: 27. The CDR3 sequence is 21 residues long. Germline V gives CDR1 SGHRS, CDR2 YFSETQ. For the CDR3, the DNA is TGCGCCAGCAGCCGAACCCGACAGGGGGGACCTTCCACCAAGATAAAATACGAGCAGTACTTC. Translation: CASSRTRQGGPSTKIKYEQYF. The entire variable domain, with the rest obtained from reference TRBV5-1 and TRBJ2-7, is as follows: KAGVTQTPRYLIKTRGQQVTLSCSPISGHRSVSWYQQTPGQGLQFLFEYFSETQRNKGNFPGRFSGRQFSNSRSEMNVSTLELGDSALYLCASSRTRQGGPSTKIKYEQYFGPGTRLTVT.

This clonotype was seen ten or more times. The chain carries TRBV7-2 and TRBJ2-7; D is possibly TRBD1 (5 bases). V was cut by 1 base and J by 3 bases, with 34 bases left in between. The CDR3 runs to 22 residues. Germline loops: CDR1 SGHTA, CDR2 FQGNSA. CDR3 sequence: CASSLDGPPAGHYKSTNYEQYF. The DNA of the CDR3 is TGTGCCAGCAGCTTAGATGGACCTCCGGCAGGGCATTATAAGTCCACCAACTACGAGCAGTACTTC.

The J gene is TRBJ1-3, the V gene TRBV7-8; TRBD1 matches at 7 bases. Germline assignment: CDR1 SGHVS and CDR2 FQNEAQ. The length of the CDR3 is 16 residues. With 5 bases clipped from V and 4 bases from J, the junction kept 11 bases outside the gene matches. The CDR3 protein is CASSPRQGPPGNTIYF. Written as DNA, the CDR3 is TGTGCCAGCAGCCCGAGACAGGGACCCCCGGGAAACACCATATATTTT.

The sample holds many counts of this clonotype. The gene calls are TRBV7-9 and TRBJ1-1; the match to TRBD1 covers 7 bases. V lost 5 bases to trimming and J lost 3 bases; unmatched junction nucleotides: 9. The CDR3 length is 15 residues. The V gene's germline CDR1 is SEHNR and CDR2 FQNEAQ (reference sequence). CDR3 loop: CASSPGWQGDTEAFF. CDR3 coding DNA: TGTGCCAGCAGCCCGGGGTGGCAGGGGGACACTGAAGCTTTCTTT.